The 17 T cell receptor beta chains given below trace back to one sample, sequenced in a study of cytomegalovirus exposure and HLA in healthy donors. PCR used 60 Vbeta primers and 13 Jbeta primers. Profiled with immunoSEQ multiplex PCR; TCRdb holds only in-frame clones, not every one. The table shows over 130,000 clones, with roughly four fifths occurring only once. The sample consisted of PBMCs. These receptors all come from a male donor in good health and CMV-seronegative.

V gene TRBV2 combines with J gene TRBJ2-2; D is perhaps TRBD2 (6 bases). The CDR3 runs 15 residues. Germline V lookup: CDR1 SNHLY, CDR2 FYNNEI. The ends were cut back, 4 bases at V and 4 bases at J, with 13 bases in the middle. CDR3 sequence: CASSGVAEVTGELFF. The CDR3 region has the DNA TGTGCCAGCAGTGGGGTAGCGGAGGTCACCGGGGAGCTGTTTTTT.

This clone was observed many times. The rearrangement uses TRBV5-4 and TRBJ2-5, with D tentatively TRBD1 (6 bases). The ends were cut back, 4 bases at V and 0 bases at J, with 10 bases in the middle. The CDR3 length is 14 residues. The germline V gene encodes CDR1 SGHNT and CDR2 YYREEE (reference sequence). CDR3 nucleotides: TGTGCCAGCAGCACAAGGGGGTACCAAGAGACCCAGTACTTC. Protein product: CASSTRGYQETQYF.

This rearrangement joins TRBV18 to TRBJ2-1; no clear D gene. Germline CDR1 is KGHSH and CDR2 is LQKENI. The CDR3 totals 14 residues. Trimming stripped 3 bases from V and 6 bases from J, with 12 bases between. In DNA, the CDR3 is TGTGCCAGCTCACCCCAACCGAACAGCAATGAGCAGTTCTTC. This gives the protein CASSPQPNSNEQFF.

The CDR3 DNA sequence: TGTGCCAGTAGTACCGGGGAGAACACTGAAGCTTTCTTT. Translation: CASSTGENTEAFF. The chain has TRBV19 and TRBJ1-1; D gene uncertain. Germline V gene data show CDR1 as LNHDA and CDR2 as SQIVND (reference sequence). The CDR3 runs to 13 residues. V lost 4 bases, J lost 1 base, and 7 bases lay in between. Based on the CDR3 plus reference TRBV19 and TRBJ1-1, the full variable domain is DGGITQSPKYLFRKEGQNVTLSCEQNLNHDAMYWYRQDPGQGLRLIYYSQIVNDFQKGDIAEGYSVSREKKESFPLTVTSAQKNPTAFYLCASSTGENTEAFFGQGTRLTVV.

V is TRBV6-6 and J is TRBJ1-4, with TRBD1 as a possible D gene (5 bases). CDR3 length equals 15 residues. Trimming took 10 bases from V and 4 from J, leaving 19 bases between them. The germline V gene has CDR1 MNHNY and CDR2 SVGAGI (reference sequence). The CDR3 region is CATNWSGQGNEKLFF. In DNA form, the CDR3 reads TGTGCCACCAACTGGAGTGGCCAGGGTAATGAAAAACTGTTTTTT.

The rearrangement links TRBV5-1 to TRBJ2-5; D might be TRBD2 (6 bases). V gave up 4 bases and J gave up 5 bases, with 21 bases separating them. CDR3 length: 16 amino acids. Germline-derived CDR1 and CDR2 are SGHRS and YFSETQ. CDR3 in DNA: TGCGCCAGCAGCGTCGGAGGGGCAGGCAAAGGGGAGACCCAGTACTTC. Its protein is CASSVGGAGKGETQYF.

This clone was counted between two and nine times. The chain links TRBV7-2 to TRBJ2-1, with D unresolved. Germline CDR1 is SGHTA and CDR2 is FQGNSA. Trimming removed 1 base at V and 8 bases at J, with 15 bases between. The CDR3 runs 15 residues. CDR3 amino acids: CASSLGFGQVYEQFF. Written as DNA, the CDR3 is TGTGCCAGCAGCTTAGGTTTTGGTCAGGTCTATGAGCAGTTCTTC.

This rearrangement joins TRBV28 to TRBJ1-1; D might be TRBD1 (6 bases). Germline CDR1 and CDR2: MDHEN and SYDVKM. The CDR3 runs to 15 residues. Trimming took off 3 bases at V and 4 bases at J, with 15 bases between the two ends. In DNA, the CDR3 is TGTGCCAGCAGTTTCTACAGGGAGGGGAGCACTGAAGCTTTCTTT. It translates to CASSFYREGSTEAFF.

The chain employs TRBV5-4 and TRBJ2-7, with 9 bases identical to TRBD1. Germline V gene data show CDR1 as SGHNT and CDR2 as YYREEE (reference sequence). Trimming at V came to 4 bases and at J to 4 bases, leaving 6 bases not matched to a gene. The CDR3 loop spans 14 amino acids. Written as DNA, the CDR3 is TGTGCCAGCAGCCCCTGGGACAGGGTATACGAGCAGTACTTC. It specifies CASSPWDRVYEQYF.

The rearrangement links TRBV28 to TRBJ1-4; D is unresolved. Trimming cost V 2 bases and J 1 base, with 8 bases left between them. The CDR3 is 15 amino acids. CDR1 MDHEN and CDR2 SYDVKM come from the germline V gene. The chain's CDR3 is CASSLGRVTNEKLFF. As DNA, the CDR3 is TGTGCCAGCAGTTTAGGGAGGGTAACTAATGAAAAACTGTTTTTT.

The chain carries TRBV2 and TRBJ1-5; D remains ambiguous. The CDR3 is 21 residues long. Germline CDR1 SNHLY, CDR2 FYNNEI. V was shortened by 7 bases and J by 5 bases, with 36 bases between the two germline ends. The CDR3 loop reads CASIRIGSSNISLVKDQPQHF. CDR3 sequence (DNA): TGTGCCAGCATTCGGATCGGGTCGTCCAATATAAGCCTTGTAAAGGATCAGCCCCAGCATTTT.

This sequence joins TRBV6-6 and TRBJ2-1; weak D call: TRBD1 (6 bases). The germline V gene has CDR1 MNHNY and CDR2 SVGAGI (reference sequence). Trimming pared 7 bases from V and 0 bases from J, leaving 10 bases between. The CDR3 sequence is 14 residues long. CDR3 DNA: TGTGCCAGCAACCAGGGGTACTCCTACAATGAGCAGTTCTTC. This translates into CASNQGYSYNEQFF.

V gene TRBV11-2 combines with J gene TRBJ2-1; 7 nucleotides match TRBD2. Germline CDR1 is SGHAT and CDR2 is FQNNGV. CDR3 length: 16 amino acids. Unmatched junction bases numbered 5, after V lost 3 bases and J lost 0 bases. CDR3 amino acids: CASSFKAGASYNEQFF. CDR3 DNA: TGTGCCAGCAGCTTTAAGGCGGGAGCCTCCTACAATGAGCAGTTCTTC.

The chain recombines TRBV14 with TRBJ2-7, with D possibly being TRBD1 (7 bases). Trimming removed 1 base from V and 4 bases from J, with 23 bases in between. CDR3 size: 18 residues. In germline, CDR1 is SGHDN, CDR2 FVKESK. CDR3 sequence: CASSQAITGDRENYEQYF. In DNA form, the CDR3 reads TGTGCCAGCAGCCAAGCCATTACGGGAGACAGGGAAAATTACGAGCAGTACTTC.

The chain couples TRBV2 to TRBJ2-1, with TRBD1 matching 8 bases. The junction had 16 bases not matched to a gene; V was cut back by 8 bases and J by 7 bases. Germline lookup yields CDR1 SNHLY and CDR2 FYNNEI. The CDR3 contains 16 residues. The CDR3 bases are TGTGCCAGCTATCCAGGGCCGAAGTACAGGGGGAATGAGCAGTTCTTC. Protein sequence: CASYPGPKYRGNEQFF.

The CDR3 spells CASTWQGGADTQYF. CDR3 coding DNA: TGTGCCAGTACGTGGCAGGGCGGAGCAGATACGCAGTATTTT. The chain is built from TRBV19 and TRBJ2-3; tentative D call: TRBD1 (5 bases). Germline CDR1 is LNHDA and CDR2 is SQIVND (reference sequence). This CDR3 comprises 14 residues. Between the trimmed V and J ends, which lost 7 bases and 4 bases, there was a span of 15 bases.

The chain carries TRBV10-1 and TRBJ1-5, with D unclear. Trimming pared 2 bases from V and 4 bases from J, leaving 15 bases between. Per germline, CDR1 WNHNN and CDR2 SYGVQD (reference sequence). CDR3 length: 16 residues. CDR3 DNA: TGCGCCAGCAGTGAGGGAGCGGCCTCCGGGAATCAGCCCCAGCATTTT. Its translation: CASSEGAASGNQPQHF.